This T cell receptor (beta chain) stems from a study of T cells in Graves' hyperthyroidism and ophthalmopathy. Study information: It was at initial diagnosis, before any treatment, that peripheral blood was collected.

This CDR3 has 12 residues. Germline loops: CDR1 DFQATT, CDR2 SNEGSKA (reference sequence). V dropped 6 bases and J dropped 4 bases, with 9 bases sitting between them. A few counts support this clonotype. The antigen remains unidentified. Each ophthalmopathy patient scored at least 3 on the Clinical Activity Score and at least 4 on NOSPECS grade, with duration under 3 months. Clinical symptoms, serum thyroxine, TRAb, thyroid ultrasound and orbital computed tomography established diagnosis. The CDR3 regions of TCR beta were amplified from RNA transcripts. The TCR CDR3 first-round RT-PCR relied on the HTBI primer set. TCRdb independently ran MiXCR on the multiplex PCR reads; one entry per CDR3 protein. The table shows about 460,000 distinct CDR3 sequences, with approximately 23% occurring only once. The study's findings and limits: Peripheral blood also featured most of the thyroid clonotypes expanded above 0.001.

This rearrangement joins TRBV20-1 to TRBJ2-2; the D gene is possibly TRBD1 (6 bases). The sequenced sample was blood. This TCR was recovered from a woman in her 70s with Graves' ophthalmopathy. CDR3 nucleotides: TGCAGTGCGTACAGGGTCACCGGGGAGCTGTTTTTT. This sequence encodes CSAYRVTGELFF.